Listed below are T cell receptor beta chains from one sample, sequenced in a study of metastatic and nonmetastatic thyroid tumors. TCRdb re-called the PCR reads with MiXCR. This table holds 30,000 to 40,000 clones, roughly 19% found once. The sample consisted of blood. The receptors were sampled from a female donor with papillary thyroid cancer or a benign thyroid nodule (not recorded which). Some clones in this sample may be carry-over from other donors' samples. The CDR3 runs from the conserved cysteine through the conserved F or W.

J gene	CDR3 length	V gene	CDR3 protein
TRBJ2-3	15	TRBV27	CATGDGVARTDTQYF
TRBJ1-6	18	TRBV4-1	CASSQELDGIGYNSPLHF
TRBJ1-5	19	TRBV19	CASSRKPTGHALSNQPQHF
TRBJ2-1	14	TRBV20-1	CSASLGGSYNEQFF
TRBJ1-1	14	TRBV6-2/TRBV6-3	CASSYSTPGGEAFF
TRBJ2-1	16	TRBV7-2	CASSLLPISTSNEQFF
TRBJ2-3	13	TRBV6-1	CASIRGPEDTQYF
TRBJ2-1	11	TRBV29-1	CSVEDLGEQFF
TRBJ2-7	14	TRBV28	CASSFEGAAYEQYF
TRBJ1-1	14	TRBV7-2	CASSFGQGGTEAFF
TRBJ1-1	12	TRBV2	CASSGPGGEAFF
TRBJ1-3	16	TRBV6-1	CASSEGRRGDGNTIYF
TRBJ1-2	15	TRBV18	CASSPGDLANYGYTF
TRBJ2-7	12	TRBV24-1	CATSQGSYEQYF
TRBJ2-3	15	TRBV6-5	CASSDSTSGGDTQYF
TRBJ1-1	12	TRBV29-1	CSVLPRNTEAFF
TRBJ1-1	15	TRBV4-3	CASSRVAGTNTEAFF
TRBJ2-2	14	TRBV20-1	CSASLAGHTGELFF
TRBJ1-6	15	TRBV4-3	CASSQEYRGDSPLHF
TRBJ1-4	13	TRBV6-1	CASSEWTTGKLFF
TRBJ2-2	15	TRBV5-6	CASSFGTPNTGELFF
TRBJ2-2	15	TRBV12-3/TRBV12-4	CASSLGAQGTGELSF
TRBJ2-7	13	TRBV20-1	CSADSARGREQYF
TRBJ2-7	16	TRBV6-9	CASSYVPGEVLHEQYF